The next 24 T cell receptor beta chains were all read from a single sample in a study of blood T cells in healthy people across ages. Then a second PCR, running about 6 to 11 cycles, was carried out with a sample-barcoded 5' primer and a J-beta primer mix. Each CDR3 protein is one row after TCRdb ran MiXCR on the 5' RACE reads. There are more than 500,000 distinct CDR3 sequences in the sample; 25% to 30% occur only once, and around a sixth lies in the top ten. Sequenced material: blood. These receptors were collected from a woman aged 65 to 85 in good health.

The chain is built from TRBV5-1 and TRBJ1-1, with 10 positions matching TRBD1. The CDR3 has 15 residues. With V trimmed by 0 bases and J by 5 bases, 4 bases remained unmatched. From germline, CDR1 is SGHRS and CDR2 YFSETQ. The CDR3 coding sequence is TGCGCCAGCAGCTTGGACGGACAGGGGGGAACTGAAGCTTTCTTT. This encodes CASSLDGQGGTEAFF.

The chain links TRBV20-1 to TRBJ1-2; D ambiguous. Trimming took 8 bases from V and 3 from J, leaving 10 bases between them. This CDR3 spans 11 amino acids. Germline CDR1 reads DFQATT; CDR2 reads SNEGSKA (reference sequence). The CDR3 reads CSTTLDYGYTF. CDR3 in DNA: TGCAGTACTACTCTGGACTATGGCTACACCTTC.

This clonotype was detected only a few times. The V gene is TRBV7-3, the J gene TRBJ2-5, with 11 bases matching TRBD1. The DNA end favors TRBJ2-1, so the J call may be wrong. The germline CDR1 and CDR2 sequences are SGHTA and FQGTGA. CDR3 size: 16 residues. DNA for the CDR3: TGTGCCAGCAGCCAAGCTCCGGGGACAGGGGGTAATGAGCAGTTCTTC. Protein product: CASSQAPGTGGNEQFF.

A few counts support this clonotype. The V and J genes are TRBV11-3 and TRBJ2-5; the D gene is possibly TRBD2 (6 bases). The J call could be wrong; TRBJ2-7 is a better fit for the DNA end. The germline gives CDR1 SGHNT, CDR2 YENEEA. The CDR3 has 13 residues. The CDR3 protein is CASSLVRRGEQYF. The CDR3 nucleotides read TGTGCCAGCAGCTTAGTCCGGAGGGGCGAGCAGTACTTC.

A few counts support this clonotype. CDR3: CASSLGRTYNEQFF. CDR3 DNA: TGTGCCAGCAGTTTGGGGCGTACCTACAATGAGCAGTTCTTC. V is TRBV27 and J is TRBJ2-1; D is perhaps TRBD1 (5 bases). The CDR3 is 14 residues long. Trimming removed 3 bases from V and 2 bases from J, with 8 bases in between. From germline, CDR1 is MNHEY and CDR2 SMNVEV (reference sequence).

The chain recombines TRBV5-1 with TRBJ2-3, with no clear D. V lost 4 bases to trimming and J lost 0 bases, with 12 bases between them. Germline assignment: CDR1 SGHRS and CDR2 YFSETQ. This CDR3 is 15 amino acids long. The CDR3 protein is CASSADPSSTDTQYF. As DNA, the CDR3 is TGCGCCAGCAGCGCTGACCCTTCTAGCACAGATACGCAGTATTTT.

As concerns this clonotype: The junction differs from germline at one of its ends, possibly a read error. This chain links TRBV10-2 with TRBJ2-7, with a possible D match to TRBD2 (6 bases). Germline V lookup: CDR1 WSHSY, CDR2 SAAADI. The CDR3 is 13 residues long. The CDR3 loop is CASDGGLGYGQYF. CDR3 sequence (DNA): TGCGCCAGCGACGGGGGTTTGGGATACGGGCAGTACTTC.

The chain has TRBV7-2 and TRBJ2-1; 12 bases map to TRBD2. V shed 10 bases, J shed 8 bases, and the junction held 12 bases outside the gene matches. The V gene's germline CDR1 is SGHTA and CDR2 FQGNSA. The CDR3 sequence is 15 residues long. CDR3 bases: TGTGCCACCCGAGGACCTAGCGGGAGGGCCGATGAGCAGTTCTTC. Its translation: CATRGPSGRADEQFF.

This chain joins TRBV7-2 and TRBJ1-4, with D perhaps TRBD1 (6 bases). This CDR3 has 12 residues. The V end was cut by 1 base, the J end by 14 bases, with 11 bases between. Germline V gene data show CDR1 as SGHTA and CDR2 as FQGNSA. This CDR3 is CASSLVPGALFF. CDR3 sequence (DNA): TGTGCCAGCAGCTTAGTGCCAGGGGCTCTGTTTTTT.

The chain is built from TRBV7-6 and TRBJ2-1; 8 nucleotides agree with TRBD1. The length of the CDR3 is 14 residues. After removal of 5 bases from V and 3 bases from J, the junction contained 3 bases not matched to a gene. Germline V gives CDR1 SGHVS, CDR2 FNYEAQ. For the CDR3, the DNA is TGTGCCAGCAGCACGACAGGGGACTACAATGAGCAGTTCTTC. Protein product: CASSTTGDYNEQFF.

This clonotype was seen more than once but under ten times. V and J are TRBV20-1 and TRBJ2-7; D is uncertain. V gave up 0 bases and J gave up 7 bases, with 16 bases separating them. There are 14 residues in the CDR3. Germline CDR1 is DFQATT and CDR2 is SNEGSKA (reference sequence). CDR3 protein: CSARDSSSWGEQYF. The CDR3 DNA sequence: TGCAGTGCTAGAGATAGTTCATCCTGGGGAGAGCAGTACTTC.

This clonotype was recorded a few times. The V and J genes are TRBV6-1 and TRBJ2-7, with D perhaps TRBD1 (6 bases). The CDR3 covers 16 residues. The V gene's germline CDR1 is MNHNS and CDR2 SASEGT. Trimming pared 2 bases from V and 0 bases from J, leaving 14 bases between. CDR3 in DNA: TGTGCCAGCAGTGAACCGACAGGAACCCTCTCCTACGAGCAGTACTTC. Its translation: CASSEPTGTLSYEQYF.

This rearrangement joins TRBV27 to TRBJ2-2, with 8 bases fitting TRBD1. Germline V CDR1 and CDR2: MNHEY, SMNVEV (reference sequence). V shed 2 bases and J 0 bases; nucleotides not matched to a gene: 5. CDR3 length equals 17 residues. The CDR3 loop is CASSLEWGQANTGELFF. CDR3 bases: TGTGCCAGCAGTTTAGAATGGGGACAGGCGAACACCGGGGAGCTGTTTTTT.

The V and J genes are TRBV7-8 and TRBJ2-5, with 7 bases aligning to TRBD1. CDR1 is SGHVS, CDR2 FQNEAQ, per germline. Unmatched junction bases numbered 7, after V lost 4 bases and J lost 2 bases. The CDR3 has 15 residues. In DNA, the CDR3 is TGTGCCAGCAGCTCGCTACCGGGACAGCAAGAGACCCAGTACTTC. It encodes CASSSLPGQQETQYF.

This clonotype came up a few times. The V gene is TRBV5-1, the J gene TRBJ2-5, with D unresolved. The V gene's germline CDR1 is SGHRS and CDR2 YFSETQ. V was pared by 7 bases and J by 5 bases, with 9 bases between. The CDR3 spans 11 residues. CDR3 bases: TGCGCCAGCCAAAATAGGGAGACCCAGTACTTC. It translates to CASQNRETQYF.

The V gene is TRBV15, the J gene TRBJ2-7; weak D call: TRBD2 (5 bases). There are 17 residues in the CDR3. Trimming took off 1 base at V and 0 bases at J, with 16 bases between the two ends. The germline gives CDR1 LNHNV, CDR2 YYDKDF (reference sequence). The CDR3 DNA is TGTGCCACCAGCAGAGGTGGTCTTGTCGGGGACTCCTACGAGCAGTACTTC. Protein sequence: CATSRGGLVGDSYEQYF.

The genes are TRBV19 and TRBJ1-2; 7 positions match TRBD1. The CDR3 totals 14 residues. Trimming at V came to 6 bases and at J to 8 bases, leaving 12 bases not matched to a gene. Germline V gene data show CDR1 as LNHDA and CDR2 as SQIVND (reference sequence). CDR3 in amino acids: CASSYRGEVDGYTF. CDR3 DNA: TGTGCCAGTAGCTACAGGGGAGAGGTGGACGGCTACACCTTC.

This clonotype was seen a handful of times. CDR3 sequence: CASSLMGRVDTQYF. CDR3 in DNA: TGTGCCAGCAGCTTAATGGGCAGGGTGGATACGCAGTATTTT. J is TRBJ2-3 and V is TRBV7-9; D might be TRBD1 (5 bases). The CDR3 totals 14 residues. Germline V gene lookup returns CDR1 SEHNR and CDR2 FQNEAQ (reference sequence). Deletions cut 2 bases from V and 6 bases from J, with 12 bases between.

This clonotype turned up a few times. This sequence joins TRBV6-2 or TRBV6-3 and TRBJ1-5, with D possibly TRBD1 on 5 matching bases. V dropped 7 bases and J dropped 5 bases, with 21 bases sitting between them. CDR1 is MNHEY and CDR2 is SVGEGT in the germline V gene. The CDR3 sequence is 16 residues long. The CDR3 loop reads CASTQMTNRGDQPQHF. As DNA, the CDR3 is TGTGCCAGCACTCAAATGACGAACCGGGGGGATCAGCCCCAGCATTTT.

The genes are TRBV14 and TRBJ1-1, with a possible D match to TRBD1 (5 bases). V was trimmed by 4 bases and J by 4 bases, leaving 19 bases between them. This CDR3 has 16 amino acids. Germline CDR1 and CDR2: SGHDN and FVKESK. The CDR3 here is CASSLFRIGTGTEAFF. CDR3 nucleotide sequence: TGTGCCAGCAGCCTTTTCCGAATTGGGACGGGCACTGAAGCTTTCTTT.

This clonotype is a singleton in its sample. The chain uses TRBV11-2 and TRBJ2-7; D call uncertain. The length of the CDR3 is 15 residues. With 3 bases removed from V and 2 bases from J, the gap between germline ends came to 14 bases. Germline values: CDR1 SGHAT, CDR2 FQNNGV. CDR3 sequence: CASSLAASVTYEQYF. The CDR3 DNA reads as TGTGCCAGCAGCTTGGCGGCATCTGTTACCTACGAGCAGTACTTC.

This clonotype turned up a few times. The J gene is TRBJ2-7, the V gene TRBV10-3; D not resolved. CDR1 is ENHRY, CDR2 SYGVKD, per germline. This CDR3 has 11 residues. V shed 5 bases and J shed 2 bases, with 4 bases lying between them. Written as DNA, the CDR3 is TGTGCCATCAGTACAGCCTACGAGCAGTACTTC. Its translation: CAISTAYEQYF.

A few counts support this clonotype. J is TRBJ1-2 and V is TRBV6-5; weak D call: TRBD1 (6 bases). This CDR3 contains 15 residues. Germline CDR1 is MNHEY and CDR2 is SVGAGI. The ends were cut back, 4 bases at V and 4 bases at J, with 16 bases in the middle. CDR3 in amino acids: CASSSQGLSSYGYTF. CDR3 in DNA: TGTGCCAGCAGTTCTCAGGGGCTATCCTCCTATGGCTACACCTTC.

This clonotype was recorded a few times. The rearrangement links TRBV7-2 to TRBJ2-7; possibly TRBD1 for D (6 bases). The germline V and J ends were trimmed by 1 base and 2 bases, with 12 bases remaining between them. The CDR3 length is 15 residues. Looked up from germline, CDR1 is SGHTA and CDR2 is FQGNSA. The CDR3 DNA reads TGTGCCAGCAGCTTAGATGGGGGCGCGGCCTACGAGCAGTACTTC. Residues: CASSLDGGAAYEQYF.